This entry describes one TCR beta chain. The CDR3 is 16 amino acids. Germline V gives CDR1 SGHDT, CDR2 YYEEEE. V was clipped by 3 bases and J by 5 bases; unmatched bases: 9. The data originate from a study of blood T cell repertoires in COVID-19. Sequencing was performed with immunoSEQ multiplex PCR; in TCRdb, only in-frame clones are kept and a portion is missing. The sample gives some 450,000 clones, 88% of which show up once; roughly an eighth is in the top ten. Sequencing was done on a sample of peripheral blood. The gene calls are TRBV5-6 and TRBJ2-7; 12 bases are a match to TRBD1. This receptor was taken from a woman aged 45-59 years with COVID-19, enrolled during active disease. The CDR3 loop is CASSSFGTGGLDEQYF. For the CDR3, the DNA is TGTGCCAGCAGCTCCTTCGGGACAGGGGGCCTTGACGAGCAGTACTTC.